This T cell receptor (beta chain) was sequenced in a study of blood T cell repertoires in COVID-19. Study-level information: The origin of the acute and convalescent COVID-19 samples was the United States, Italy and Spain.

Germline lookup yields CDR1 MNHEY and CDR2 SVGAGI. There are 16 residues in the CDR3. J lost 2 bases, V lost 0 bases, and 4 bases had no gene match. Repertoires were generated with immunoSEQ multiplex PCR, while TCRdb's copy carries only in-frame clones and drops some. Among 250,000 to 300,000 clones listed, 80% to 90% were seen once. The gene calls are TRBV6-5 and TRBJ2-1; TRBD1 agrees at 7 bases. Source material: PBMCs or T cells enriched from blood (not recorded which). This sequence was found in a man aged 18 to 30 who had recovered from COVID-19. This CDR3 is CASSYSWDSPYNEQFF. CDR3 nucleotides: TGTGCCAGCAGTTACTCATGGGACAGCCCCTACAATGAGCAGTTCTTC.